Listed below are T cell receptor beta chains from one sample, sequenced in a study of Graves' ophthalmopathy and Graves' hyperthyroidism. Using its own MiXCR run on the multiplex PCR reads, TCRdb lists one record per CDR3 protein. The sample shows about 620,000 distinct CDR3 sequences, over 20% of them seen only once. Sequenced material: peripheral blood. The receptors derive from a woman in her late teens or twenties with stable Graves' hyperthyroidism. Some clones in this sample may be carry-over from other donors' samples. Both conserved end residues are part of each CDR3. D genes are given only for firm matches. Clone size, where shown, is once, few, many, or a class for clones that have expanded.

size: -
D: TRBD2
V: TRBV15
J: TRBJ2-5
CDR3: CATSTLAGTQETQYF
DNA: TGTGCCACCAGCACCCTAGCGGGGACCCAAGAGACCCAGTACTTC

size: many
D: TRBD1
V: TRBV4-1
J: TRBJ1-2
CDR3: CASSQVVGTGGHYGYTF
DNA: TGCGCCAGCAGCCAAGTCGTCGGGACAGGGGGCCACTATGGCTACACCTTC

size: -
D: -
V: TRBV3-1
J: TRBJ1-2
CDR3: CASSQGHGGSFGYTF
DNA: TGTGCCAGCAGCCAAGGTCACGGGGGCAGCTTTGGCTACACCTTC

size: -
D: TRBD2
V: TRBV28
J: TRBJ2-7
CDR3: CASSSAGGQYEQYF
DNA: TGTGCCAGCAGTTCTGCGGGGGGGCAGTACGAGCAGTACTTC

size: many
D: -
V: TRBV11-2
J: TRBJ1-1
CDR3: CASPREGDGDEAFF
DNA: TGTGCCAGCCCTCGAGAGGGGGACGGTGATGAAGCTTTCTTT

size: many
D: TRBD1
V: TRBV7-2
J: TRBJ1-2
CDR3: CASSTVGGGYTF
DNA: TGTGCCAGCAGCACCGTAGGGGGCGGCTACACCTTC

size: -
D: -
V: TRBV20-1
J: TRBJ1-2
CDR3: CSAGGDGVRANYGYTF
DNA: TGCAGTGCTGGGGGCGACGGCGTCCGAGCTAACTATGGCTACACCTTC

size: -
D: TRBD2
V: TRBV6-5
J: TRBJ2-3
CDR3: CASSSSTSGGADTQYF
DNA: TGTGCCAGCAGCTCCTCCACTAGCGGGGGGGCAGATACGCAGTATTTT

size: -
D: TRBD1
V: TRBV13
J: TRBJ1-1
CDR3: CASKGQGPTEAFF
DNA: TGTGCCAGCAAAGGACAGGGGCCAACAGAAGCTTTCTTT

size: -
D: -
V: TRBV7-2
J: TRBJ1-1
CDR3: CASRQEPRNTEAFF
DNA: TGTGCCAGCAGGCAAGAGCCGAGGAACACTGAAGCTTTCTTT

size: -
D: TRBD1
V: TRBV6-1
J: TRBJ1-6
CDR3: CASSEGPGQGVSPLHF
DNA: TGTGCCAGCAGTGAAGGTCCGGGACAGGGCGTTTCACCCCTCCACTTT

size: -
D: -
V: TRBV20-1
J: TRBJ2-7
CDR3: CSARRESPYEQYF
DNA: TGCAGTGCTAGACGAGAGTCCCCCTACGAGCAGTACTTC

size: few
D: -
V: TRBV6-1
J: TRBJ1-1
CDR3: CASSEAGSRRAEAFF
DNA: TGTGCCAGCAGTGAAGCAGGCTCGAGACGCGCTGAAGCTTTCTTT

size: few
D: -
V: TRBV2
J: TRBJ2-4
CDR3: CASDRQKNIQYF
DNA: TGTGCCAGCGACAGACAGAAAAACATTCAGTACTTC

size: -
D: TRBD2
V: TRBV5-1
J: TRBJ2-5
CDR3: CASSPSAAGGETQYF
DNA: TGCGCCAGCAGCCCCTCAGCGGCGGGGGGGGAGACCCAGTACTTC

size: many
D: -
V: TRBV6-5
J: TRBJ1-3
CDR3: CASSHRESGNTIYF
DNA: TGTGCCAGCAGTCACAGGGAATCTGGAAACACCATATATTTT

size: -
D: -
V: TRBV20-1
J: TRBJ2-2
CDR3: CSARDPGTRTPGELFF
DNA: TGCAGTGCTAGAGATCCCGGGACACGGACTCCCGGGGAGCTGTTTTTT

size: many
D: -
V: TRBV6-5
J: TRBJ1-1
CDR3: CASSYGDTQNTEAFF
DNA: TGTGCCAGCAGTTACGGGGATACCCAGAACACTGAAGCTTTCTTT

size: few
D: TRBD2
V: TRBV11-2
J: TRBJ2-7
CDR3: CASSPRGRGGSYEQYF
DNA: TGTGCCAGCAGCCCCCGAGGGCGGGGGGGCTCCTACGAGCAGTACTTC

size: many
D: TRBD1
V: TRBV6-1
J: TRBJ2-5
CDR3: CASRQEGTEETQYF
DNA: TGTGCCAGCAGGCAAGAAGGGACAGAAGAGACCCAGTACTTC

size: once
D: -
V: TRBV18
J: TRBJ1-2
CDR3: CASSPLAGLGDGYTF
DNA: TGTGCCAGCTCACCACTCGCAGGGCTGGGTGATGGCTACACCTTC

size: many
D: -
V: TRBV28
J: TRBJ2-5
CDR3: CASSFGGAQYF
DNA: TGTGCCAGCAGTTTCGGGGGCGCCCAGTACTTC

size: many
D: TRBD1
V: TRBV6-5
J: TRBJ1-1
CDR3: CAGSSRSQGVEAFF
DNA: TGTGCCGGCAGTTCAAGATCTCAGGGGGTTGAAGCTTTCTTT

size: many
D: -
V: TRBV7-8
J: TRBJ1-2
CDR3: CASSVTGGGGYTF
DNA: TGTGCCAGCAGCGTGACAGGCGGAGGCGGCTACACCTTC